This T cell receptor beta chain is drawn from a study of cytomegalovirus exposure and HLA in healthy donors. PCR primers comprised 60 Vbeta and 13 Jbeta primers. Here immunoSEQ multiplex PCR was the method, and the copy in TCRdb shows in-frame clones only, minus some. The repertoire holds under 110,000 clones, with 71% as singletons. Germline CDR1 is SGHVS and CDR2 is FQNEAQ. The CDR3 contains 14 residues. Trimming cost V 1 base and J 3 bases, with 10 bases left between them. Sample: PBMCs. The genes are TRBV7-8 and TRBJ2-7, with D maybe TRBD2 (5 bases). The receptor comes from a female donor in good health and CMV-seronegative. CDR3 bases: TGTGCCAGCAGCTTAGATCGGGGTAGCTACGAGCAGTACTTC. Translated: CASSLDRGSYEQYF.